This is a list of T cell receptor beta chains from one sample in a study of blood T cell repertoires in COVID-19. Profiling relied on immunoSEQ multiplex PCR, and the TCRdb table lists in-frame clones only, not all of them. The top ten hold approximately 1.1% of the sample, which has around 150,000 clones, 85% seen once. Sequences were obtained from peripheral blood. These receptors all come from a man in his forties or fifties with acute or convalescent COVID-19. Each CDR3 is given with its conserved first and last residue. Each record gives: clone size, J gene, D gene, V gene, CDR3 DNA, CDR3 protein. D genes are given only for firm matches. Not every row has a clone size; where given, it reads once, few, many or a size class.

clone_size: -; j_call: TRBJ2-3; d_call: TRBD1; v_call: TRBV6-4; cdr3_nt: TGTGCCAGCAGTGAGACAGGGGGCAGCACAGATACGCAGTATTTT; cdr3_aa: CASSETGGSTDTQYF
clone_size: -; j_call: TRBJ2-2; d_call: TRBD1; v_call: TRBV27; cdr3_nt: TGTGCCAGCAGTCCAAGGGACAGGAACACCGGGGAGCTGTTTTTT; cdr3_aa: CASSPRDRNTGELFF
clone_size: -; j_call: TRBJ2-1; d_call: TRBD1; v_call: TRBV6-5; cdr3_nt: TGTGCCAGCAGTACAGGGGCCACCTACAATGAGCAGTTCTTC; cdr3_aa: CASSTGATYNEQFF
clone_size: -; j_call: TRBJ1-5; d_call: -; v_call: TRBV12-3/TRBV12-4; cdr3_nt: TGTGCCAGTAGCCGATTAGAACAGCCCCAGCATTTT; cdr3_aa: CASSRLEQPQHF
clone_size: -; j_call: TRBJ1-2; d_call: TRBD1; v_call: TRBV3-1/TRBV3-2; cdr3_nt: TGTGCCAGCAGCCAACAGTCGACAGGGGGCCGAAGTAACTATGGCTACACCTTC; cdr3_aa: CASSQQSTGGRSNYGYTF
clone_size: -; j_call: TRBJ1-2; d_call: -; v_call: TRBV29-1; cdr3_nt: TGCAGCGTTGAAGTGTTTGGGGGGAACTATGGCTACACCTTC; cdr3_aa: CSVEVFGGNYGYTF
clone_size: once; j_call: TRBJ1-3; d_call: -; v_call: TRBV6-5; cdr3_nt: TGTGCCAGCAGTCTCGACAGGTACTCTGGAAACACCATATATTTT; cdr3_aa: CASSLDRYSGNTIYF
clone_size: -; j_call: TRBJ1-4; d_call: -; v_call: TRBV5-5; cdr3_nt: TGTGCCAGCAGCTTGGAAGGGGGTTTAGGAGAAAAACTGTTTTTT; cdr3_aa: CASSLEGGLGEKLFF
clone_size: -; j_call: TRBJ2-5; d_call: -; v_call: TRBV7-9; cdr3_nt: TGTGCCAGCAGCACTAGCTGGGAAGAGACCCAGTACTTC; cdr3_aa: CASSTSWEETQYF
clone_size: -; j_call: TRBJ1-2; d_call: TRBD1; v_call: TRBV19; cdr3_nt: TGTGCCAGTAGCCACAGGGGGCGGGGCTATGGCTACACCTTC; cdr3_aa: CASSHRGRGYGYTF
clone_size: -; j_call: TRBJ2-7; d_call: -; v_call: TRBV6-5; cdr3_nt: TGTGCCAGCAGTTACTCTCGGGGGACCGGGCCCTACGAGCAGTACTTC; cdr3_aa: CASSYSRGTGPYEQYF
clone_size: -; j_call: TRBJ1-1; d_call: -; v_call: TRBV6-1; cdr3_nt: TGTGCCAGCAACCGGCAGGGGACGAACACTGAAGCTTTCTTT; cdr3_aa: CASNRQGTNTEAFF
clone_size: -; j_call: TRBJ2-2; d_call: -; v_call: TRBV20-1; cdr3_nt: TGCAGTGCTAGTTCCGGGTTCACCGGGGAGCTGTTTTTT; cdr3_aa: CSASSGFTGELFF
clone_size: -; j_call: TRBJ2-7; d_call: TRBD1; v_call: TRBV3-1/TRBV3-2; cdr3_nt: TGTGCCAGCAGCCACCTCCGGGACAGCTACGAGCAGTACTTC; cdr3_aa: CASSHLRDSYEQYF
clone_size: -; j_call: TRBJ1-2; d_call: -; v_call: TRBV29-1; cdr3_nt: TGCAGCGTTGGCTCGGGGAACTATGGCTACACCTTC; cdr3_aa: CSVGSGNYGYTF
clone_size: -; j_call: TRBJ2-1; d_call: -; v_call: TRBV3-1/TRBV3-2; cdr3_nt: TGTGCCAGCAGCCAGTCGCGCAATGAGCAGTTCTTC; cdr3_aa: CASSQSRNEQFF
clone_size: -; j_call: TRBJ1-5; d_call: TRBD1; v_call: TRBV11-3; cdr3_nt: TGTGCCAGCAGCTTAGATCCGGGGACAGGGTGTTTAATGCAGCCCCAGCATTTT; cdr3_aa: CASSLDPGTGCLMQPQHF
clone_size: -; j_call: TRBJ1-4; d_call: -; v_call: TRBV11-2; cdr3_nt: TGTGCCAGCAGCCGAGGGAGGGCGGGATATTTAGCTGCGGAAAAACTGTTTTTT; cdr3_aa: CASSRGRAGYLAAEKLFF
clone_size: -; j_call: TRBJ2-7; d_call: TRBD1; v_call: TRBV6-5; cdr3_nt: TGTGCCAGTACGTATTGGGACAGGGTCTCCTACGAGCAGTACTTC; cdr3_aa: CASTYWDRVSYEQYF
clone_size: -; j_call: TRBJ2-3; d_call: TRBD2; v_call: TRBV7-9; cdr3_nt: TGTGCCAGCAGCCAATTTCTAGCGGGAAGCACAGATACGCAGTATTTT; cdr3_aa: CASSQFLAGSTDTQYF
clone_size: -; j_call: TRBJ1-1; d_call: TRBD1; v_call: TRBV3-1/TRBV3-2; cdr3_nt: TGTGCCAGCAGCCCCGGACAGGGGAGTTCAGGTTTTGAAGCTTTCTTT; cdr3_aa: CASSPGQGSSGFEAFF
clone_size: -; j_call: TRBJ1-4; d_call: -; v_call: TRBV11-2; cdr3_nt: TGTGCCAGCAGCTTAAGAGGAACAACTAATGAAAAACTGTTTTTT; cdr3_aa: CASSLRGTTNEKLFF
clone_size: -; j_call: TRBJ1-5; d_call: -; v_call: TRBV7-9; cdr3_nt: TGTGCCAGCAGCTCCGCAGGGTTGGATCAGCCCCAGCATTTT; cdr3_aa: CASSSAGLDQPQHF
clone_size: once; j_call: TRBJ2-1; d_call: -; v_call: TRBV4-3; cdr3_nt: TGCGCCAGCAGCCAAGAGGGGGCTAGCAGCAATGAGCAGTTCTTC; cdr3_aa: CASSQEGASSNEQFF
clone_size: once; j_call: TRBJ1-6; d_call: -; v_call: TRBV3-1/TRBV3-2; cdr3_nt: TGTGCCAGCAGCCAGCAGGGGAGCTCCTATAATTCACCCCTCCACTTT; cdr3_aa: CASSQQGSSYNSPLHF
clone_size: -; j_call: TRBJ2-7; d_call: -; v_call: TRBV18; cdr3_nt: TGTGCCAGCTCTTTGGCAGGAGACGGGAACGAGCAGTACTTC; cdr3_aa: CASSLAGDGNEQYF
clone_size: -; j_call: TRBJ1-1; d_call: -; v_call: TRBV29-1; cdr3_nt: TGCAGCGTGGCGAAGGGGATCGGGAACACTGAAGCTTTCTTT; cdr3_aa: CSVAKGIGNTEAFF
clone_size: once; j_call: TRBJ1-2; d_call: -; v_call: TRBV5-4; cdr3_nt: TGTGCCGGATCAATTGGAGCTCGGCGGGGCTACACCTTC; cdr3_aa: CAGSIGARRGYTF
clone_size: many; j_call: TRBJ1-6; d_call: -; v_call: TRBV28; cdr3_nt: TGTGCCAGCAGTTTTAGGGAAGGACTCTGGTCACCCCTCCACTTT; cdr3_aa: CASSFREGLWSPLHF
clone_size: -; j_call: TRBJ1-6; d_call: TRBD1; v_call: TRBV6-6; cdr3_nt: TGTGCCAGCAGTTACTGGGACAGCAATTCACCCCTCCACTTT; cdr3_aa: CASSYWDSNSPLHF
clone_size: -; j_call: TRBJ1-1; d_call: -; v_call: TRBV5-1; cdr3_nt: TGCGCCAGCAGCTTGTCAGGCACTGAAGCTTTCTTT; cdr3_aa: CASSLSGTEAFF
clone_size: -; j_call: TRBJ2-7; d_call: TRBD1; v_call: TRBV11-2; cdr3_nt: TGTGCCAGCAGCTTAGATCGGCAGGGGGTCTACGAGCAGTACTTC; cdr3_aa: CASSLDRQGVYEQYF
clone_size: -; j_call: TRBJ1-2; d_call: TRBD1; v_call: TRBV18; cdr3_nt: TGTGCCAGCTCACCCTTAGACAGGGACTATGGCTACACCTTC; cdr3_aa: CASSPLDRDYGYTF